The 21 T cell receptor beta chains in this list originate from one sample, sequenced in a study of T cell responses to AZD1222 COVID-19 vaccine. Profiling relied on immunoSEQ multiplex PCR, and the TCRdb table lists in-frame clones only, not all of them. The table lists 160,000 or so clones, almost 90% of them singletons. Sample: peripheral blood, taken on day 0 of AZD1222 vaccination. Every receptor here comes from an adult in good health.

The CDR3 DNA reads as TGTGCCAGCGGCCTAGCTGGGGCCAACGTCCTGACTTTC. Translating gives CASGLAGANVLTF. The J gene is TRBJ2-6, the V gene TRBV11-2, with unresolved D. V was clipped by 8 bases and J by 2 bases, with 7 bases between them. The CDR3 loop spans 13 amino acids. Germline lookup yields CDR1 SGHAT and CDR2 FQNNGV.

This chain joins TRBV14 and TRBJ1-2; D perhaps matches TRBD1 (5 bases). Germline CDR1 and CDR2: SGHDN and FVKESK. This CDR3 spans 14 amino acids. V was clipped by 6 bases and J by 8 bases, with 19 bases between them. This chain's CDR3 is CASSQPGGERGYTF. CDR3 nucleotides: TGTGCCAGCAGTCAACCGGGGGGAGAGCGGGGCTACACCTTC.

The V gene is TRBV6-5, the J gene TRBJ1-3; 11 positions match TRBD1. The germline gives CDR1 MNHEY, CDR2 SVGAGI. Germline trimming cut 6 bases from V and 2 bases from J; bases unmatched to any gene: 3. This CDR3 has 15 residues. The CDR3 protein is CASSSDRGPGNTIYF. As DNA, the CDR3 is TGTGCCAGCAGCTCGGACAGGGGGCCTGGAAACACCATATATTTT.

In DNA, the CDR3 is TGTGCCAGCAGAGACGGACAGGGGGCATCTGAAGCTTTCTTT. It yields the protein CASRDGQGASEAFF. V is TRBV27 and J is TRBJ1-1; 11 positions agree with TRBD1. Germline V gene sequence: CDR1 MNHEY, CDR2 SMNVEV (reference sequence). This CDR3 contains 14 residues. Losses at the gene ends were 6 bases for V and 6 bases for J; bases not matched to a gene: 6.

This CDR3 reads CASILDRRKETQYF. DNA for the CDR3: TGTGCCAGCATTCTGGACAGGAGAAAAGAGACCCAGTACTTC. The genes are TRBV2 and TRBJ2-5, with 7 bases identical to TRBD1. The CDR3 spans 14 residues. The germline gives CDR1 SNHLY, CDR2 FYNNEI. J lost 3 bases, V lost 7 bases, and 8 bases had no gene match.

This clone was seen a single time. The V gene is TRBV5-1, the J gene TRBJ2-1; 11 nucleotides agree with TRBD2. This CDR3 is 15 amino acids long. V shed 2 bases, J shed 8 bases, and the junction held 6 bases outside the gene matches. Germline lookup yields CDR1 SGHRS and CDR2 YFSETQ. The CDR3 region has the DNA TGCGCCAGCAGCTTCCGACTAGCGGGGAGCGATGAGCAGTTCTTC. Protein product: CASSFRLAGSDEQFF.

This chain links TRBV5-1 with TRBJ2-3; 9 nucleotides line up with TRBD1. Trimming took 1 base from V and 3 from J; bases not matched to a gene: 3. The V gene's germline CDR1 is SGHRS and CDR2 YFSETQ. The CDR3 contains 15 residues. The CDR3 protein is CASSLNRGRTDTQYF. CDR3 sequence (DNA): TGCGCCAGCAGCTTGAACAGGGGGCGAACAGATACGCAGTATTTT.

V is TRBV19 and J is TRBJ1-1; the match to TRBD1 covers 8 bases. The V gene end was trimmed by 6 bases and the J gene end by 6 bases; junction bases not matched to a gene: 6. Germline loops: CDR1 LNHDA, CDR2 SQIVND (reference sequence). The CDR3 contains 13 residues. The CDR3 is CASRGQGWAEAFF. CDR3 in DNA: TGTGCCAGTAGAGGACAGGGTTGGGCTGAAGCTTTCTTT.

This chain links TRBV11-2 with TRBJ1-1; D is undetermined. V was shortened by 5 bases and J by 0 bases, with 13 bases between the two germline ends. The CDR3 length is 15 residues. Germline-derived CDR1 and CDR2 are SGHAT and FQNNGV. CDR3 protein: CASSRLPFMNTEAFF. CDR3 coding DNA: TGTGCCAGCAGCCGACTGCCGTTCATGAACACTGAAGCTTTCTTT.

This clone appeared a few times. V usage is TRBV7-2 and J usage is TRBJ2-2; no firm D call. The CDR3 has 16 residues. V was pared by 1 base and J by 2 bases, with 11 bases between. Germline V gives CDR1 SGHTA, CDR2 FQGNSA. The CDR3 spells CASSLVAIPNTGELFF. The CDR3 nucleotides read TGTGCCAGCAGCTTAGTAGCTATTCCAAACACCGGGGAGCTGTTTTTT.

The chain couples TRBV10-2 to TRBJ1-5, with D perhaps TRBD1 (5 bases). CDR3 length equals 14 residues. V lost 0 bases to trimming and J lost 4 bases, with 7 bases between them. The germline V gene has CDR1 WSHSY and CDR2 SAAADI. The DNA for the CDR3 is TGCGCCAGCAGTGAGTCTGGGGGGAATCAGCCCCAGCATTTT. Its protein is CASSESGGNQPQHF.

The chain joins TRBV6-6 to TRBJ1-1; 10 nucleotides line up with TRBD1. V trimming: 2 bases; J trimming: 2 bases; junction bases outside the gene matches: 2. The length of the CDR3 is 15 residues. Per the germline V gene, CDR1 is MNHNY and CDR2 is SVGAGI (reference sequence). The CDR3 region has the DNA TGTGCCAGCAGTTACGGGACAGGGGTTAACACTGAAGCTTTCTTT. Its translation is CASSYGTGVNTEAFF.

The chain combines TRBV10-3 with TRBJ2-3; TRBD2 matches 8 bases. CDR1 ENHRY and CDR2 SYGVKD come from the germline V gene. This CDR3 has 15 residues. The V segment lost 7 bases and the J segment 4 bases; nucleotides outside the gene matches: 10. The CDR3 sequence: CAITSRGGQADTQYF. DNA for the CDR3: TGTGCCATCACTTCCCGCGGGGGGCAGGCAGATACGCAGTATTTT.

This clone was observed once. V and J are TRBV4-3 and TRBJ1-1; TRBD1 aligns across 8 bases. The CDR3 is made up of 14 amino acids. Per germline, CDR1 LGHNA and CDR2 YSLEER. V shed 3 bases and J 3 bases; nucleotides not matched to a gene: 3. CDR3 protein: CASSQDRDDTEAFF. CDR3 nucleotides: TGCGCCAGCAGCCAGGACAGGGATGACACTGAAGCTTTCTTT.

This rearrangement joins TRBV4-2 to TRBJ2-2, with 7 bases lining up with TRBD2. The germline CDR1 and CDR2 sequences are LGHNA and YNFKEQ. The CDR3 extends over 16 amino acids. Trimming cost V 4 bases and J 2 bases; bases outside gene matches: 7. The CDR3 loop reads CASSPLADLNTGELFF. CDR3 nucleotide sequence: TGTGCCAGCAGCCCTCTAGCGGATCTTAACACCGGGGAGCTGTTTTTT.

This clone is a singleton in its sample. CDR3 coding DNA: TGTGCCAGCACAGTGGCGAACTCTGGAAACACCATATATTTT. Translating it yields CASTVANSGNTIYF. This sequence joins TRBV5-6 and TRBJ1-3; no clear D. Germline V gives CDR1 SGHDT, CDR2 YYEEEE. This CDR3 comprises 14 residues. The V gene lost 6 bases and the J gene lost 0 bases, with 10 bases spanning the gap. Supplemented by reference TRBV5-6 and TRBJ1-3, the full variable domain reads DAGVTQSPTHLIKTRGQQVTLRCSPKSGHDTVSWYQQALGQGPQFIFQYYEEEERQRGNFPDRFSGHQFPNYSSELNVNALLLGDSALYLCASTVANSGNTIYFGEGSWLTVV.

The chain is built from TRBV28 and TRBJ1-1; D is undetermined. Per the germline V gene, CDR1 is MDHEN and CDR2 is SYDVKM. V lost 4 bases to trimming and J lost 3 bases, with 6 bases between them. The CDR3 spans 12 residues. CDR3 DNA: TGTGCCAGCAGTTCCCGGGACACTGAAGCTTTCTTT. It translates to CASSSRDTEAFF.

This rearrangement joins TRBV4-3 to TRBJ1-5, with D perhaps TRBD1 (5 bases). Germline CDR1 and CDR2: LGHNA and YSLEER. The CDR3 sequence is 14 residues long. V was clipped by 4 bases and J by 2 bases, with 9 bases between them. The CDR3 DNA reads as TGCGCCAGCAGCCCTCAGACAGGCAATCAGCCCCAGCATTTT. It specifies CASSPQTGNQPQHF.

In this sample, this clone turned up once. The CDR3 DNA reads as TGTGCCAGCAGCCTATGGGACAGCGGCTACGAGCAGTACTTC. Protein: CASSLWDSGYEQYF. This chain uses TRBV9 with TRBJ2-7, with 7 bases aligning to TRBD1. CDR1 is SGDLS and CDR2 is YYNGEE in the germline V gene. This CDR3 region has 14 residues. V lost 4 bases, J lost 3 bases, and 7 bases stayed unmatched.

V usage is TRBV5-5 and J usage is TRBJ1-6, with D hard to call. Trimming removed 1 base from V and 8 bases from J, with 10 bases in between. The CDR3 runs to 14 residues. Germline V gene data show CDR1 as SGHKS and CDR2 as YYEKEE (reference sequence). Here the CDR3 reads CASSLTELDSPLHF. In nucleotides, the CDR3 is TGTGCCAGCAGCTTGACCGAGCTCGATTCACCCCTCCACTTT.

The J gene is TRBJ1-1, the V gene TRBV7-2; D is perhaps TRBD1 (5 bases). CDR1 SGHTA and CDR2 FQGNSA come from the germline V gene. The length of the CDR3 is 13 residues. The V and J ends lost 5 bases and 1 base respectively, with 8 bases between them. In DNA, the CDR3 is TGTGCCAGCAGCAGGGACCAGAACACTGAAGCTTTCTTT. Translating it yields CASSRDQNTEAFF.